This T cell receptor beta chain appears in the sequencing data of a study of shared clonotypes between healthy human individuals. Study conclusions and caveats: Larger richness was generally estimated for naive than memory subsets. Clonotype sharing among donors, it was expected, would be affected by sequencing depth. Lower generation probabilities were found for non-shared clonotypes than for those shared by all four donors.

Within Nashville, Tennessee resided all donors, each a Caucasian adult. The data were produced by immunoSEQ multiplex PCR, yet TCRdb's version contains in-frame clones alone and is incomplete. This table has hundreds of thousands of clones, 90% to 96% appearing once. Germline V CDR1 and CDR2: LGHNA, YNFKEQ. V was clipped by 2 bases and J by 1 base; unmatched bases: 9. CDR3 length: 18 amino acids. In regard to this clone: Its antigen remains unknown.

The J gene is TRBJ2-3, the V gene TRBV4-2, with TRBD2 matching 10 bases. This TCR was sampled from a woman aged 30 to 39 in good health. The specimen was naive CD4+ T cells sorted from blood. The sample's subset: CD45RA+ positively selected. CDR3 loop: CASSQLSGTSGGTDTQYF. The CDR3 nucleotides read TGTGCCAGCAGCCAACTATCAGGAACTAGCGGGGGCACAGATACGCAGTATTTT.